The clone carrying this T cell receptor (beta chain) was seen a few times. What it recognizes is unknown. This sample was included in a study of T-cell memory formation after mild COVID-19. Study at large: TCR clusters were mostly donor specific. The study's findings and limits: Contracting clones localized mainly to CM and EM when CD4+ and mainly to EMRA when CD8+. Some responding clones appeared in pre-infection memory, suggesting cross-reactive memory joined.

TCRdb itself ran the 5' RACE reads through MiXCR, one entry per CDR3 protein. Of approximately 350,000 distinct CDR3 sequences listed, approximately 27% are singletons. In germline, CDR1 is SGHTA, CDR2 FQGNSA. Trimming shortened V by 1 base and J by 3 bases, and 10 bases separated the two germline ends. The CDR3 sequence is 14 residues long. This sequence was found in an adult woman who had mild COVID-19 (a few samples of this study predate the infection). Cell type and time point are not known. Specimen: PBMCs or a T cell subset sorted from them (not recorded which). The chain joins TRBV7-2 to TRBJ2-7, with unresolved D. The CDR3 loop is CASSLELGYYEQYF. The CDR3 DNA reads TGTGCCAGCAGCTTAGAGCTGGGATACTACGAGCAGTACTTC.